This TCR beta chain emerged from a study of T-cell reconstitution after alpha-beta-depleted transplantation in children. This clonotype has a handful of counts. Trimming removed 1 base from V and 3 bases from J, with 12 bases in between. The CDR3 loop spans 15 amino acids. Germline values: CDR1 SGHTA, CDR2 FQGNSA. Unique molecular identifiers were used in preparing the TCRbeta library. TCRdb reprocessed the PCR reads with MiXCR, giving one entry per CDR3 protein. The sample has around 410,000 distinct CDR3 sequences, approximately 11% seen once. This chain connects TRBV7-2 to TRBJ2-5, with D unclear. This receptor was obtained from a human donor who donated a stem cell graft to a child with acute myeloid leukemia. Sequencing used PBMCs from the stem cell graft donor, obtained from the stem cell graft. CDR3 bases: TGTGCCAGCAGCTTAGGTTTGGTCCGGGAAGAGACCCAGTACTTC. Translating gives CASSLGLVREETQYF.